These T cell receptor beta chains were read from a single sample in a study of blood T cell repertoires in COVID-19. Assay used: immunoSEQ multiplex PCR; TCRdb lists only in-frame clones, some missing. The sample contains 95,000 to 150,000 clones, 80% to 85% of which appear only once. Sequenced sample: PBMCs or T cells enriched from blood (not recorded which). The receptors were sampled from a woman aged 25-40 years who had recovered from COVID-19. CDR3s include the opening cysteine and the closing phenylalanine or tryptophan. A D gene is named only where the DNA matches it firmly. Rows give clone size only sometimes, using once, few, many, or a class for an expanded clone.

size: -; J: TRBJ2-2; V: TRBV3-1/TRBV3-2; D: -; CDR3: CASSTGTSNTGELFF; DNA: TGTGCCAGCTCAACCGGGACTTCGAACACCGGGGAGCTGTTTTTT
size: -; J: TRBJ1-1; V: TRBV7-3; D: -; CDR3: CASSLSPAGYPTEAFF; DNA: TGTGCCAGCAGCTTATCCCCGGCAGGGTATCCCACTGAAGCTTTCTTT
size: once; J: TRBJ1-1; V: TRBV5-1; D: -; CDR3: CASSNRPMNTEAFF; DNA: TGCGCCAGCAGCAACAGGCCCATGAACACTGAAGCTTTCTTT
size: -; J: TRBJ2-1; V: TRBV25-1; D: -; CDR3: CASSEGGYWRSNEQFF; DNA: TGTGCCAGCAGTGAAGGTGGTTATTGGCGGAGCAATGAGCAGTTCTTC
size: -; J: TRBJ1-2; V: TRBV6-4; D: -; CDR3: CASSDPPEEPEGGGYTF; DNA: TGTGCCAGCAGTGACCCCCCTGAGGAGCCCGAGGGTGGTGGCTACACCTTC
size: -; J: TRBJ2-5; V: TRBV4-1; D: TRBD2; CDR3: CASRLAGVETQYF; DNA: TGCGCCAGCCGCCTAGCGGGAGTAGAGACCCAGTACTTC
size: -; J: TRBJ2-5; V: TRBV12-3/TRBV12-4; D: TRBD1; CDR3: CASRLQGWETQYF; DNA: TGTGCCAGCAGGTTACAGGGGTGGGAGACCCAGTACTTC
size: -; J: TRBJ2-3; V: TRBV5-1; D: -; CDR3: CASSLGGGFTDTQYF; DNA: TGCGCCAGCAGCTTGGGGGGCGGATTCACAGATACGCAGTATTTT
size: -; J: TRBJ1-5; V: TRBV19; D: TRBD1; CDR3: CASSIGLDRGGNQPQHF; DNA: TGTGCCAGTAGTATAGGACTCGACAGGGGTGGCAATCAGCCCCAGCATTTT
size: -; J: TRBJ1-2; V: TRBV4-3; D: -; CDR3: CASSQDTGYGYTF; DNA: TGCGCCAGCAGCCAAGATACCGGCTATGGCTACACCTTC
size: once; J: TRBJ2-7; V: TRBV18; D: TRBD2; CDR3: CASSPPNSGNYYEQYF; DNA: TGTGCCAGCTCACCACCGAATAGCGGGAACTACTACGAGCAGTACTTC
size: -; J: TRBJ1-3; V: TRBV5-1; D: -; CDR3: CASRPTVSGNTIYF; DNA: TGCGCCAGCAGACCGACAGTCTCTGGAAACACCATATATTTT
size: -; J: TRBJ2-4; V: TRBV3-1/TRBV3-2; D: TRBD2; CDR3: CASSQGSGTSGRLAKNIQYF; DNA: TGTGCCAGCAGCCAGGGTTCCGGGACTAGCGGGAGGTTAGCCAAAAACATTCAGTACTTC
size: -; J: TRBJ1-2; V: TRBV5-8; D: -; CDR3: CASSLLQPEDIIHGYTF; DNA: TGTGCCAGCAGCTTGCTACAGCCGGAAGATATCATCCATGGCTACACCTTC
size: few; J: TRBJ2-1; V: TRBV9; D: -; CDR3: CASSATGLPGNEQFF; DNA: TGTGCCAGCAGCGCGACAGGTCTTCCTGGCAATGAGCAGTTCTTC
size: -; J: TRBJ2-7; V: TRBV19; D: TRBD1; CDR3: CASSIGMGQGAYEQYF; DNA: TGTGCCAGTAGTATCGGCATGGGCCAGGGGGCTTACGAGCAGTACTTC
size: -; J: TRBJ1-6; V: TRBV30; D: TRBD1; CDR3: CAWTTGTGVNSPLHF; DNA: TGTGCCTGGACGACCGGGACAGGGGTTAATTCACCCCTCCACTTT
size: -; J: TRBJ2-7; V: TRBV5-1; D: -; CDR3: CASSLGGGGSYEQYF; DNA: TGCGCCAGCAGCTTGGGCGGTGGGGGGTCCTACGAGCAGTACTTC
size: -; J: TRBJ2-1; V: TRBV7-2; D: -; CDR3: CASSFRLVEIGSYNEQFF; DNA: TGTGCCAGCAGCTTTCGACTAGTCGAGATAGGTTCCTACAATGAGCAGTTCTTC
size: -; J: TRBJ2-3; V: TRBV7-2; D: TRBD2; CDR3: CASSLRLAGSTDTQYF; DNA: TGTGCCAGCAGTTTAAGACTAGCGGGGAGCACAGATACGCAGTATTTT
size: -; J: TRBJ2-7; V: TRBV28; D: -; CDR3: CASSQASGGSYEQYF; DNA: TGTGCCAGCAGTCAAGCCAGCGGAGGCTCCTACGAGCAGTACTTC
size: -; J: TRBJ1-2; V: TRBV2; D: TRBD1; CDR3: CAGTGTGELEGYTF; DNA: TGTGCCGGGACCGGGACAGGGGAACTAGAAGGCTACACCTTC
size: -; J: TRBJ1-5; V: TRBV5-6; D: -; CDR3: CASSFMGRQANQPQHF; DNA: TGTGCCAGCAGCTTTATGGGGCGACAGGCAAATCAGCCCCAGCATTTT
size: -; J: TRBJ2-5; V: TRBV7-6; D: -; CDR3: CASSDRDNQETQYF; DNA: TGTGCCAGCAGCGACCGGGACAACCAAGAGACCCAGTACTTC
size: -; J: TRBJ2-1; V: TRBV5-4; D: TRBD2; CDR3: CASSPSVAGVYNEQFF; DNA: TGTGCCAGCAGCCCATCGGTGGCGGGAGTGTACAATGAGCAGTTCTTC
size: once; J: TRBJ2-3; V: TRBV19; D: TRBD2; CDR3: CASSLSTRGADTQYF; DNA: TGTGCCAGTAGTTTGTCCACTCGGGGGGCAGATACGCAGTATTTT
size: -; J: TRBJ1-3; V: TRBV28; D: -; CDR3: CASSLRKPGNTIYF; DNA: TGTGCCAGCAGTTTGAGGAAACCCGGAAACACCATATATTTT
size: -; J: TRBJ2-5; V: TRBV5-4; D: TRBD1; CDR3: CASSPKKTGRETQYF; DNA: TGTGCCAGCAGCCCAAAAAAGACAGGGCGGGAGACCCAGTACTTC
size: -; J: TRBJ2-3; V: TRBV3-1/TRBV3-2; D: TRBD2; CDR3: CASSQRLADTQYF; DNA: TGTGCCAGCAGCCAAAGACTAGCGGATACGCAGTATTTT
size: -; J: TRBJ2-1; V: TRBV6-2/TRBV6-3; D: -; CDR3: CASSHPQVGEQFF; DNA: TGTGCCAGCAGTCACCCTCAGGTTGGTGAGCAGTTCTTC
size: -; J: TRBJ2-2; V: TRBV5-1; D: -; CDR3: CASSTIGGTGELFF; DNA: TGCGCCAGCAGCACGATAGGGGGCACCGGGGAGCTGTTTTTT
size: -; J: TRBJ2-5; V: TRBV6-5; D: -; CDR3: CASMHGGPGETQYF; DNA: TGTGCCAGCATGCACGGGGGGCCGGGAGAGACCCAGTACTTC
size: -; J: TRBJ2-2; V: TRBV9; D: TRBD2; CDR3: CASSPRTSFAGELFF; DNA: TGTGCCAGCAGCCCCCGGACTAGCTTTGCCGGGGAGCTGTTTTTT
size: -; J: TRBJ2-3; V: TRBV9; D: -; CDR3: CASSAVGLVGGADTQYF; DNA: TGTGCCAGCAGCGCAGTCGGATTAGTAGGGGGAGCAGATACGCAGTATTTT
size: -; J: TRBJ1-6; V: TRBV6-4; D: -; CDR3: CASSMFQGYNSPLHF; DNA: TGTGCCAGCAGTATGTTCCAGGGCTACAATTCACCCCTCCACTTT
size: -; J: TRBJ1-4; V: TRBV6-5; D: -; CDR3: CASSSRGGHNEKLFF; DNA: TGTGCCAGCAGTTCCCGGGGGGGGCACAATGAAAAACTGTTTTTT
size: -; J: TRBJ1-6; V: TRBV2; D: TRBD1; CDR3: CASNPDRVNSPLHF; DNA: TGTGCCAGCAACCCGGACAGGGTGAATTCACCCCTCCACTTT
size: -; J: TRBJ1-1; V: TRBV29-1; D: -; CDR3: CSVPAGPYTEAFF; DNA: TGCAGCGTCCCCGCGGGGCCCTACACTGAAGCTTTCTTT
size: -; J: TRBJ1-5; V: TRBV27; D: -; CDR3: CASSHEINQPQHF; DNA: TGTGCCAGCAGTCACGAGATCAATCAGCCCCAGCATTTT
size: few; J: TRBJ2-3; V: TRBV4-2; D: TRBD1; CDR3: CASSQGTGGADTQYF; DNA: TGTGCCAGCAGCCAAGGGACAGGGGGCGCAGATACGCAGTATTTT
size: -; J: TRBJ2-3; V: TRBV4-1; D: -; CDR3: CASSQVRITDTQYF; DNA: TGCGCCAGCAGCCAAGTGAGGATCACAGATACGCAGTATTTT
size: -; J: TRBJ1-1; V: TRBV7-9; D: -; CDR3: CASSLVGGRTEAFF; DNA: TGTGCCAGCAGCTTAGTGGGGGGTCGCACTGAAGCTTTCTTT
size: -; J: TRBJ2-3; V: TRBV5-8; D: -; CDR3: CASSLVGSDTQYF; DNA: TGTGCCAGCAGCTTGGTGGGCTCGGATACGCAGTATTTT
size: -; J: TRBJ2-4; V: TRBV5-1; D: -; CDR3: CASSLGGAKNIQYF; DNA: TGCGCCAGCAGCTTGGGGGGCGCCAAAAACATTCAGTACTTC
size: -; J: TRBJ2-7; V: TRBV28; D: -; CDR3: CASRPVGASYEQYF; DNA: TGTGCCAGCAGGCCTGTGGGGGCTTCCTACGAGCAGTACTTC
size: -; J: TRBJ2-2; V: TRBV7-3; D: TRBD2; CDR3: CASSPSGSYTGELFF; DNA: TGTGCCAGCAGCCCTAGCGGGAGTTACACCGGGGAGCTGTTTTTT
size: -; J: TRBJ2-7; V: TRBV6-2/TRBV6-3; D: TRBD2; CDR3: CASSYPAGTSGSEQYF; DNA: TGTGCCAGCAGTTACCCCGCCGGGACTAGCGGGTCTGAGCAGTACTTC
size: -; J: TRBJ2-7; V: TRBV7-6; D: -; CDR3: CASSLTNSYEQYF; DNA: TGTGCCAGCAGCTTAACAAACTCCTACGAGCAGTACTTC
size: -; J: TRBJ2-3; V: TRBV14; D: TRBD2; CDR3: CASSRTSGRAWGTDTQYF; DNA: TGTGCCAGCAGTCGTACTAGCGGGAGGGCCTGGGGCACAGATACGCAGTATTTT
size: -; J: TRBJ1-5; V: TRBV19; D: -; CDR3: CASSIPGFLDPNQPQHF; DNA: TGTGCCAGTAGTATCCCAGGCTTCCTGGATCCCAATCAGCCCCAGCATTTT
size: -; J: TRBJ2-7; V: TRBV4-1; D: -; CDR3: CASSQSLVRGYEQYF; DNA: TGCGCCAGCAGCCAGTCCTTAGTGCGCGGCTACGAGCAGTACTTC
size: -; J: TRBJ2-3; V: TRBV3-1/TRBV3-2; D: -; CDR3: CASSQVGAVPTADTQYF; DNA: TGTGCCAGCAGCCAAGTCGGCGCGGTTCCTACGGCAGATACGCAGTATTTT
size: -; J: TRBJ2-7; V: TRBV30; D: TRBD1; CDR3: CAWTTGGGREQYF; DNA: TGTGCCTGGACCACAGGGGGCGGGCGAGAGCAGTACTTC